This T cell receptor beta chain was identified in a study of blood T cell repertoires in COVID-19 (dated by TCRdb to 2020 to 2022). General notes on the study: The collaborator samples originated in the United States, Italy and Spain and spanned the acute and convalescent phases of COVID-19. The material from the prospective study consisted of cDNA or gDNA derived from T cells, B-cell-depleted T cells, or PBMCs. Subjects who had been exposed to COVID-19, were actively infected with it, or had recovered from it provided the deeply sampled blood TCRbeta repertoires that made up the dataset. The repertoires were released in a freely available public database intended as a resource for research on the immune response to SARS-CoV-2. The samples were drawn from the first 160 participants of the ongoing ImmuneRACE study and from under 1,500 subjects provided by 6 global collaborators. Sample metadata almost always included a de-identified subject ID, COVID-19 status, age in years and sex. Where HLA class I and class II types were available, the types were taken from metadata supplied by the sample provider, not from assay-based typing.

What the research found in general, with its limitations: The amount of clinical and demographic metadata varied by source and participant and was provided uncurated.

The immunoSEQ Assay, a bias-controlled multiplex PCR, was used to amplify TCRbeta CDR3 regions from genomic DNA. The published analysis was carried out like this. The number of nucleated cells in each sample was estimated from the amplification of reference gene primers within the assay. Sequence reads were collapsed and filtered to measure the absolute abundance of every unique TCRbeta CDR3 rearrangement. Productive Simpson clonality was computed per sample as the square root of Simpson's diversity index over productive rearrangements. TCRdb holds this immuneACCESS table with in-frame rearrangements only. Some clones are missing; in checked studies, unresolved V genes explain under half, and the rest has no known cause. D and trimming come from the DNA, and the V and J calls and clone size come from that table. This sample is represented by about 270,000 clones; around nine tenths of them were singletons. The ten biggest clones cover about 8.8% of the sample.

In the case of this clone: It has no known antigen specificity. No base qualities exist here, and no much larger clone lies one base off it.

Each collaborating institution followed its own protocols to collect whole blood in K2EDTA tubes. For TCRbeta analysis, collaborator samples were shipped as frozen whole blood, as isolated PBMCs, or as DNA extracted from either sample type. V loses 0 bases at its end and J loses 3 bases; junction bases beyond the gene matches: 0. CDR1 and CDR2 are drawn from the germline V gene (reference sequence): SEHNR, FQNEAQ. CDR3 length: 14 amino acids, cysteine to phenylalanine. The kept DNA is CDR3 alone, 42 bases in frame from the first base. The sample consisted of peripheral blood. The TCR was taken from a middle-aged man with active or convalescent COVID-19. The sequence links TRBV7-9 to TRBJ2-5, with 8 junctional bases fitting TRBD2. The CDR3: CASSLASGKETQYF. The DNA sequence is TGTGCCAGCAGCTTAGCTAGCGGGAAAGAGACCCAGTACTTC.